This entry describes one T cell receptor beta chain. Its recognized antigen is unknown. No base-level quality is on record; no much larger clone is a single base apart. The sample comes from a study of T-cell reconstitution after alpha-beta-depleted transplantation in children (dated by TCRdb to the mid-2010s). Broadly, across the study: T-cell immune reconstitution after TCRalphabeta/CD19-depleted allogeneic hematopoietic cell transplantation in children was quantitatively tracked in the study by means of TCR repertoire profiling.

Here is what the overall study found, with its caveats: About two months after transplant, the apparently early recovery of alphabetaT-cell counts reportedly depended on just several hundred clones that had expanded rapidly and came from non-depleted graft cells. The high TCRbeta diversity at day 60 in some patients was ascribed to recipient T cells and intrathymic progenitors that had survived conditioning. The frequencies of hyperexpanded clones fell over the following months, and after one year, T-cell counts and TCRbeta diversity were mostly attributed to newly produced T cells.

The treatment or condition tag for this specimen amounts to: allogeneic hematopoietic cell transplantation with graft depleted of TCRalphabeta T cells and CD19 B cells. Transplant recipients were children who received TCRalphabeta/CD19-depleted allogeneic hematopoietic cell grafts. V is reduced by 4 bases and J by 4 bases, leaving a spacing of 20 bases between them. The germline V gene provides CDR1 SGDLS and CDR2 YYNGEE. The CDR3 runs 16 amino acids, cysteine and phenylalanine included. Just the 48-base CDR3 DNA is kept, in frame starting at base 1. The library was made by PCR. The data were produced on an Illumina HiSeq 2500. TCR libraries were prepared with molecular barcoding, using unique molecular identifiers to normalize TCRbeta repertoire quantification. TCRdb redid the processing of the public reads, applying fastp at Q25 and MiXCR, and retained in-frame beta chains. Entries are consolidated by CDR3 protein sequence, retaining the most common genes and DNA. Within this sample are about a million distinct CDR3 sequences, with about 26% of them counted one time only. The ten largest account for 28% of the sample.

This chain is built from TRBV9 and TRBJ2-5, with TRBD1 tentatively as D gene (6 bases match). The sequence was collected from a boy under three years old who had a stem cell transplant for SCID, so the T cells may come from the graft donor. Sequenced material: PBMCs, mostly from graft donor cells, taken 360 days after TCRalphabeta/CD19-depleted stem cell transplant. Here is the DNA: TGTGCCAGCAGCCCTAGAGGACAGTTTAGTAGAGAGACCCAGTACTTC. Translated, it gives CASSPRGQFSRETQYF.